Listed below are T cell receptor beta chains from one sample, sequenced in a study of T-cell memory formation after mild COVID-19. In TCRdb, the 5' RACE reads were re-called with MiXCR into one record per CDR3 protein. This sample has a few hundred thousand distinct CDR3 sequences, with roughly 8.2% found just once. The sequencing sample was made of PBMCs or a T cell subset sorted from them (not recorded which). The source is a man between 18 and 29 years old who had mild COVID-19 (a few samples of this study predate the infection). Cell type and time point are not known. Each CDR3 is given with its conserved first and last residue. Each record gives: J gene, clone size, V gene, D gene, CDR3 protein, CDR3 DNA. D genes are given only for firm matches. Rows may omit the clone size; those that give it use once, few, many or a size class.

>TRBJ2-7|-|TRBV20-1|TRBD2
CSARPTSGGLYEQYF
TGCAGTGCTAGACCAACTAGCGGGGGGCTCTACGAGCAGTACTTC
>TRBJ2-7|many|TRBV10-3|TRBD1
CAISDTAGTGSYEQYF
TGTGCCATCAGCGACACGGCCGGGACAGGTTCCTACGAGCAGTACTTC
>TRBJ2-1|-|TRBV10-2|-
CASSDLGQGRNEQFF
TGCGCCAGCAGTGACCTGGGGCAGGGGAGGAATGAGCAGTTCTTC
>TRBJ2-3|-|TRBV7-3|TRBD1
CASSLDRETDTQYF
TGTGCCAGCAGCTTGGACAGGGAGACAGATACGCAGTATTTT
>TRBJ2-5|few|TRBV2|-
CASSDETQYF
TGTGCCAGCAGTGATGAGACCCAGTACTTC
>TRBJ2-7|-|TRBV4-3|TRBD1
CASSQDPPDRAGEQYF
TGCGCCAGCAGCCAAGACCCCCCGGACAGGGCTGGCGAGCAGTACTTC
>TRBJ1-2|-|TRBV12-3/TRBV12-4|-
CASSFNGGASGGYTF
TGTGCCAGCAGTTTTAACGGGGGCGCTAGCGGGGGCTACACCTTC
>TRBJ2-6|few|TRBV29-1|TRBD1
CSVDTGGSSGANVLTF
TGCAGCGTTGATACAGGGGGGTCCTCTGGGGCCAACGTCCTGACTTTC
>TRBJ1-2|-|TRBV20-1|-
CSARTGAQYGYTF
TGCAGTGCTAGAACGGGGGCGCAATATGGCTACACCTTC
>TRBJ2-5|-|TRBV20-1|TRBD2
CSATVASERGGRETQYF
TGCAGTGCCACCGTAGCGTCGGAGCGGGGGGGCCGAGAGACCCAGTACTTC
>TRBJ1-4|-|TRBV7-9|-
CASSAAPGVIEKLFF
TGTGCCAGCAGCGCGGCCCCAGGGGTGATTGAAAAACTGTTTTTT
>TRBJ2-2|-|TRBV5-1|-
CASSPFQGPNTGELFF
TGCGCCAGCAGCCCCTTCCAGGGGCCGAACACCGGGGAGCTGTTTTTT
>TRBJ1-1|few|TRBV12-3/TRBV12-4|-
CASSLAQEGTEAFF
TGTGCCAGCAGTTTAGCGCAAGAGGGGACTGAAGCTTTCTTT
>TRBJ1-6|few|TRBV20-1|TRBD1
CSARDPGQGTYNSPLHF
TGCAGTGCTAGAGATCCGGGACAGGGGACCTATAATTCACCCCTCCACTTT
>TRBJ2-7|few|TRBV4-1|-
CASSHAQIREQYF
TGCGCCAGCAGCCATGCCCAGATCCGCGAGCAGTACTTC
>TRBJ2-5|few|TRBV7-3|-
CASSRGHQETQYF
TGTGCCAGCAGCCGGGGTCACCAAGAGACCCAGTACTTC
>TRBJ2-4|many|TRBV20-1|-
CSATALAKNIQYF
TGCAGTGCTACGGCGCTAGCCAAAAACATTCAGTACTTC
>TRBJ1-2|-|TRBV4-3|-
CASSQDYPGVYGYTF
TGCGCCAGCAGCCAAGATTATCCCGGGGTCTATGGCTACACCTTC
>TRBJ1-3|-|TRBV7-6|-
CASSLSGTPSSGNTIYF
TGTGCCAGCAGCTTATCCGGGACGCCGAGCTCTGGAAACACCATATATTTT
>TRBJ2-4|once|TRBV4-1|TRBD2
CASSRSSGGNKNIQYF
TGCGCCAGCAGCCGGAGTAGCGGGGGGAACAAAAACATTCAGTACTTC
>TRBJ1-5|few|TRBV20-1|-
CSARREGNQPQHF
TGCAGTGCTAGGAGGGAGGGCAATCAGCCCCAGCATTTT
>TRBJ2-2|-|TRBV6-2/TRBV6-3|TRBD2
CASTQAGGDTGELFF
TGTGCCAGCACCCAGGCCGGGGGGGACACCGGGGAGCTGTTTTTT
>TRBJ2-1|-|TRBV29-1|-
CSVVSPIQGRSYNEQFF
TGCAGCGTTGTTTCCCCTATACAGGGCCGCTCCTACAATGAGCAGTTCTTC
>TRBJ2-2|few|TRBV5-1|TRBD1
CASSQTGAIGTGELFF
TGCGCCAGCAGCCAAACAGGGGCGATCGGCACCGGGGAGCTGTTTTTT
>TRBJ2-1|few|TRBV6-5|-
CASSKDVSYNEQFF
TGTGCCAGCAGTAAGGACGTAAGCTACAATGAGCAGTTCTTC
>TRBJ2-3|-|TRBV20-1|TRBD2
CSARGTSVLTDTQYF
TGCAGTGCTAGAGGGACTAGCGTCCTCACAGATACGCAGTATTTT
>TRBJ2-5|few|TRBV2|TRBD2
CATRPGLAGGRETQYF
TGTGCCACCCGCCCGGGACTAGCGGGGGGGCGTGAGACCCAGTACTTC
>TRBJ2-3|-|TRBV20-1|-
CSARDLTSPDTQYF
TGCAGTGCTAGAGATCTTACCAGTCCGGATACGCAGTATTTT
>TRBJ1-6|-|TRBV7-3|-
CASRGAGSGSPLHF
TGTGCCAGCCGCGGAGCAGGGTCAGGTTCACCCCTCCACTTT
>TRBJ1-4|-|TRBV4-1|TRBD1
CASSHTGTEDEKLFF
TGCGCCAGCAGCCACACCGGGACAGAGGACGAAAAACTGTTTTTT
>TRBJ2-7|many|TRBV7-9|TRBD1
CASSLRRDRANYEQYF
TGTGCCAGCAGCTTAAGGCGGGACAGGGCCAACTACGAGCAGTACTTC
>TRBJ2-2|-|TRBV5-1|-
CASSPSSPTVGDLFF
TGCGCCAGCAGTCCGTCTAGCCCCACGGTCGGGGATCTGTTTTTT
>TRBJ2-3|-|TRBV20-1|-
CSATRTSTDTQYF
TGCAGTGCTACTAGGACTAGCACAGATACGCAGTATTTT
>TRBJ2-7|few|TRBV11-2|-
CASSPRAGVADNSYEQYF
TGTGCCAGCAGCCCCAGGGCCGGTGTCGCGGATAACTCCTACGAGCAGTACTTC
>TRBJ2-1|few|TRBV19|TRBD1
CASRRGGSNTYNEQFF
TGTGCCAGTAGGAGAGGGGGCTCAAACACCTACAATGAGCAGTTCTTC
>TRBJ1-4|-|TRBV7-9|TRBD1
CASSLFGTGEEKLFF
TGTGCCAGCAGCTTATTTGGGACAGGGGAAGAAAAACTGTTTTTT
>TRBJ1-5|-|TRBV3-1|-
CASSQGMGSQPQHF
TGTGCCAGCAGCCAAGGGATGGGAAGCCAGCCCCAGCATTTT
>TRBJ2-6|-|TRBV7-3|-
CASSKQLAGANVLTF
TGTGCCAGCAGCAAACAGCTAGCTGGGGCCAACGTCCTGACTTTC
>TRBJ1-2|few|TRBV20-1|-
CSAPGTTFSSEYGYTF
TGCAGTGCTCCCGGGACAACCTTTTCCTCAGAATATGGCTACACCTTC
>TRBJ1-3|-|TRBV7-6|-
CASSLVAHLTSGNTIYF
TGTGCCAGCAGCTTAGTGGCACACCTGACCTCTGGAAACACCATATATTTT
>TRBJ2-1|-|TRBV12-3/TRBV12-4|-
CASSSLSGGPYNEQFF
TGTGCCAGCAGTTCGTTGAGTGGGGGGCCTTACAATGAGCAGTTCTTC
>TRBJ2-1|few|TRBV12-3/TRBV12-4|TRBD1
CASRNRDSVQFF
TGTGCCAGCAGGAACAGGGACAGCGTGCAGTTCTTC
>TRBJ2-6|-|TRBV7-2|TRBD2
CASSPSGGSWVLTF
TGTGCCAGCAGTCCTAGCGGAGGGAGCTGGGTCCTGACTTTC
>TRBJ1-5|-|TRBV20-1|TRBD1
CSARGDRSNQPQHF
TGCAGTGCTAGAGGGGACAGGAGCAATCAGCCCCAGCATTTT
>TRBJ1-4|-|TRBV12-3/TRBV12-4|-
CASSGTRREKLFF
TGTGCCAGCAGTGGGACCCGGCGGGAAAAACTGTTTTTT